This is a list of T cell receptor beta chains from one sample in a study of glioma-infiltrating T cells. TCRdb analysed the multiplex PCR reads with MiXCR anew, one entry per CDR3 protein. The sample gives fewer than 200,000 distinct CDR3 sequences, around 42% of which show up once; about 5.2% is in the top ten. The sample comprised glioma tissue, nonneoplastic brain tissue, or PBMCs (not recorded which). These receptors originate from a human donor with low-grade glioma or glioblastoma, undergoing nonglioma brain surgery, or in good health (not recorded which). The CDR3 runs from the conserved cysteine through the conserved F or W. D genes are given only for firm matches. Only part of the rows carry a size: once, few, many, or a class if the clone is expanded.

J gene: TRBJ2-1
clone size: .
V gene: TRBV27
D gene: .
CDR3 protein: CASSLASGPRRTQFF
CDR3 DNA: TGTGCCAGCAGTTTAGCCTCCGGGCCGAGACGTACCCAGTTCTTC

J gene: TRBJ1-6
clone size: few
V gene: TRBV11-2
D gene: .
CDR3 protein: CASSMGRGNSPLHF
CDR3 DNA: TGTGCCAGCAGCATGGGACGAGGGAATTCACCCCTCCACTTT

J gene: TRBJ1-2
clone size: .
V gene: TRBV24-1
D gene: .
CDR3 protein: CDTSGVDGYYGYTF
CDR3 DNA: TGTGACACCAGTGGTGTCGACGGATACTATGGCTACACCTTC

J gene: TRBJ2-7
clone size: many
V gene: TRBV7-2
D gene: .
CDR3 protein: CASSPKYEQYF
CDR3 DNA: TGTGCCAGCAGCCCTAAATACGAGCAGTACTTC

J gene: TRBJ2-1
clone size: once
V gene: TRBV29-1
D gene: .
CDR3 protein: CSVEDGFTAYNEQFF
CDR3 DNA: TGCAGCGTCGAAGATGGATTCACCGCATACAATGAGCAGTTCTTC

J gene: TRBJ1-6
clone size: many
V gene: TRBV10-3
D gene: .
CDR3 protein: CATTSEDNSPLHF
CDR3 DNA: TGTGCCACCACTTCCGAAGATAATTCACCCCTCCACTTT

J gene: TRBJ2-5
clone size: many
V gene: TRBV20-1
D gene: TRBD2
CDR3 protein: CSAIPISGRAVETQYF
CDR3 DNA: TGCAGTGCCATACCGATTAGCGGGAGGGCCGTAGAGACCCAGTACTTC

J gene: TRBJ2-1
clone size: many
V gene: TRBV2
D gene: .
CDR3 protein: CASSGLDWIDNEQFF
CDR3 DNA: TGTGCCAGCAGTGGTCTGGACTGGATCGACAATGAGCAGTTCTTC

J gene: TRBJ2-3
clone size: .
V gene: TRBV4-1
D gene: .
CDR3 protein: CASSKDRSTDAQYF
CDR3 DNA: TGCGCCAGCAGCAAGGATCGAAGCACAGATGCGCAGTATTTT

J gene: TRBJ1-1
clone size: many
V gene: TRBV15
D gene: .
CDR3 protein: CATSRDRRVTEAFF
CDR3 DNA: TGTGCCACCAGCAGAGACAGGCGAGTCACTGAAGCTTTCTTT

J gene: TRBJ2-4
clone size: .
V gene: TRBV5-1
D gene: TRBD2
CDR3 protein: CASSREGRGMDIRYF
CDR3 DNA: TGCGCCAGCAGCCGGGAGGGTCGGGGAATGGACATTCGGTACTTC

J gene: TRBJ2-1
clone size: .
V gene: TRBV29-1
D gene: TRBD2
CDR3 protein: CSVQSGDYNEQFF
CDR3 DNA: TGCAGCGTTCAGAGCGGGGACTACAATGAGCAGTTCTTC

J gene: TRBJ1-6
clone size: few
V gene: TRBV29-1
D gene: TRBD1
CDR3 protein: CSVAAGGNSPLHF
CDR3 DNA: TGCAGCGTTGCGGCAGGGGGCAATTCACCCCTCCACTTT

J gene: TRBJ1-1
clone size: many
V gene: TRBV20-1
D gene: TRBD1
CDR3 protein: CSARTGTGASEAFF
CDR3 DNA: TGCAGTGCACGGACCGGGACAGGGGCTTCTGAAGCTTTCTTT

J gene: TRBJ1-1
clone size: few
V gene: TRBV5-1
D gene: .
CDR3 protein: CASSLTTGNTEAFF
CDR3 DNA: TGCGCCAGCAGCTTGACGACAGGGAACACTGAAGCTTTCTTT

J gene: TRBJ2-7
clone size: many
V gene: TRBV20-1
D gene: .
CDR3 protein: CSAPDTLYEQYF
CDR3 DNA: TGCAGTGCCCCGGACACCCTCTACGAGCAGTACTTC

J gene: TRBJ2-6
clone size: .
V gene: TRBV15
D gene: TRBD1
CDR3 protein: CATRDRTKIASGANVLTF
CDR3 DNA: TGTGCCACCAGGGACAGGACAAAAATTGCCTCTGGGGCCAACGTCCTGACTTTC

J gene: TRBJ1-3
clone size: many
V gene: TRBV19
D gene: .
CDR3 protein: CASHGNTIYF
CDR3 DNA: TGTGCCAGTCATGGAAACACCATATATTTT

J gene: TRBJ1-3
clone size: .
V gene: TRBV6-6
D gene: TRBD1
CDR3 protein: CASTTRGQPGNNIYF
CDR3 DNA: TGTGCCAGCACTACCAGGGGGCAGCCTGGAAACAACATATATTTT

J gene: TRBJ2-5
clone size: .
V gene: TRBV28
D gene: TRBD1
CDR3 protein: CVSSTHRGEQETQYF
CDR3 DNA: TGTGTTAGCAGTACACACAGGGGCGAACAAGAGACCCAGTACTTC

J gene: TRBJ2-5
clone size: .
V gene: TRBV11-2
D gene: TRBD2
CDR3 protein: CASSSGLVETQYF
CDR3 DNA: TGTGCCAGCAGCTCCGGACTAGTGGAGACCCAGTACTTC

J gene: TRBJ2-3
clone size: .
V gene: TRBV29-1
D gene: TRBD1
CDR3 protein: CRAWTGSTDTQYF
CDR3 DNA: TGCAGAGCCTGGACAGGTTCCACAGATACGCAGTATTTT

J gene: TRBJ2-1
clone size: many
V gene: TRBV19
D gene: TRBD2
CDR3 protein: CASSAGAEDEQFF
CDR3 DNA: TGTGCCAGTAGTGCGGGAGCAGAGGATGAGCAGTTCTTC

J gene: TRBJ2-7
clone size: many
V gene: TRBV6-1
D gene: TRBD2
CDR3 protein: CASGLAYEQYF
CDR3 DNA: TGTGCCAGCGGACTAGCCTACGAGCAGTACTTC

J gene: TRBJ2-5
clone size: .
V gene: TRBV5-4
D gene: .
CDR3 protein: CASRLDPRKETQYF
CDR3 DNA: TGTGCCAGCAGATTGGACCCTAGGAAAGAGACCCAGTACTTC

J gene: TRBJ2-1
clone size: many
V gene: TRBV3-1
D gene: .
CDR3 protein: CASSRPWDNEQFF
CDR3 DNA: TGTGCCAGCAGCCGTCCCTGGGACAATGAGCAGTTCTTC

J gene: TRBJ1-1
clone size: .
V gene: TRBV10-3
D gene: TRBD1
CDR3 protein: CAISDRDSPNTEAFF
CDR3 DNA: TGTGCCATCAGTGATCGGGACAGCCCGAACACTGAAGCTTTCTTT

J gene: TRBJ2-1
clone size: many
V gene: TRBV7-2
D gene: .
CDR3 protein: CASADGSYNEQFF
CDR3 DNA: TGTGCCAGCGCGGACGGTTCCTACAATGAGCAGTTCTTC

J gene: TRBJ2-1
clone size: .
V gene: TRBV7-9
D gene: TRBD1
CDR3 protein: CASSSTGQGNDEQFF
CDR3 DNA: TGTGCCAGCAGCTCTACGGGACAGGGGAACGATGAGCAGTTCTTC

J gene: TRBJ2-3
clone size: few
V gene: TRBV5-4
D gene: TRBD2
CDR3 protein: CASSFSGNTDTQYF
CDR3 DNA: TGTGCCAGCAGCTTTAGCGGGAACACAGATACGCAGTATTTT

J gene: TRBJ2-7
clone size: many
V gene: TRBV20-1
D gene: TRBD2
CDR3 protein: CSASDREGEQYF
CDR3 DNA: TGCAGTGCTAGCGACCGGGAGGGCGAGCAGTACTTC

J gene: TRBJ1-5
clone size: many
V gene: TRBV10-3
D gene: .
CDR3 protein: CAISESGQADQPQHF
CDR3 DNA: TGTGCCATCAGTGAGAGCGGCCAGGCGGATCAGCCCCAGCATTTT

J gene: TRBJ2-3
clone size: few
V gene: TRBV29-1
D gene: .
CDR3 protein: CSVEGADTQYF
CDR3 DNA: TGCAGCGTTGAAGGCGCAGATACGCAGTATTTT

J gene: TRBJ2-7
clone size: many
V gene: TRBV18
D gene: .
CDR3 protein: CASSPAKEQYF
CDR3 DNA: TGTGCCAGCTCACCTGCGAAAGAGCAGTACTTC

J gene: TRBJ1-6
clone size: .
V gene: TRBV20-1
D gene: TRBD1
CDR3 protein: CSASFSGTASSHLHF
CDR3 DNA: TGCAGTGCTAGCTTCTCAGGGACAGCGAGTTCACACCTCCACTTT

J gene: TRBJ2-2
clone size: .
V gene: TRBV13
D gene: TRBD2
CDR3 protein: CASSLQSYGLAGETGELFF
CDR3 DNA: TGTGCCAGCAGCCTACAGAGTTACGGACTAGCGGGAGAGACCGGGGAGCTGTTTTTT

J gene: TRBJ2-3
clone size: many
V gene: TRBV20-1
D gene: TRBD2
CDR3 protein: CSAGFPAGASDTQYF
CDR3 DNA: TGCAGTGCTGGGTTCCCAGCGGGAGCATCCGATACGCAGTATTTT

J gene: TRBJ2-3
clone size: many
V gene: TRBV28
D gene: .
CDR3 protein: CASSFTQGAADTQYF
CDR3 DNA: TGTGCCAGCAGTTTCACGCAAGGGGCTGCAGATACGCAGTATTTT

J gene: TRBJ2-1
clone size: .
V gene: TRBV2
D gene: .
CDR3 protein: CASSDLVLGQNEQFF
CDR3 DNA: TGTGCCAGCAGTGATTTAGTTCTTGGGCAAAATGAGCAGTTCTTC

J gene: TRBJ1-5
clone size: many
V gene: TRBV4-1
D gene: .
CDR3 protein: CASSLVPTLSNQPQHF
CDR3 DNA: TGCGCCAGCAGCCTCGTCCCGACACTTAGCAATCAGCCCCAGCATTTT

J gene: TRBJ2-6
clone size: few
V gene: TRBV2
D gene: TRBD2
CDR3 protein: CASARRAGTPGANVLTF
CDR3 DNA: TGTGCCAGCGCTAGGCGAGCGGGGACTCCTGGGGCCAACGTCCTGACTTTC

J gene: TRBJ2-5
clone size: many
V gene: TRBV11-2
D gene: .
CDR3 protein: CASSQLWTGQETQYF
CDR3 DNA: TGTGCCAGCAGCCAACTATGGACGGGTCAAGAGACCCAGTACTTC

J gene: TRBJ2-5
clone size: few
V gene: TRBV2
D gene: .
CDR3 protein: CASSRDFQETQYF
CDR3 DNA: TGTGCCAGCAGTAGGGACTTCCAAGAGACCCAGTACTTC

J gene: TRBJ2-1
clone size: once
V gene: TRBV20-1
D gene: TRBD2
CDR3 protein: CSARPPGGGLSNNKQFF
CDR3 DNA: TGCAGTGCTAGACCCCCCGGGGGGGGACTATCGAACAATAAGCAGTTCTTC

J gene: TRBJ2-1
clone size: .
V gene: TRBV6-1
D gene: .
CDR3 protein: CASSEVPSHHKFF
CDR3 DNA: TGTGCCAGCAGTGAAGTTCCTTCCCATCACAAGTTCTTC

J gene: TRBJ1-1
clone size: many
V gene: TRBV6-1
D gene: TRBD1
CDR3 protein: CASSALQGMNTEAFF
CDR3 DNA: TGTGCCAGCAGTGCCCTACAGGGGATGAACACTGAAGCTTTCTTT

J gene: TRBJ2-1
clone size: .
V gene: TRBV7-2
D gene: .
CDR3 protein: CASSSYNNEQFF
CDR3 DNA: TGTGCCAGCAGCTCGTACAACAATGAGCAGTTCTTC

J gene: TRBJ1-2
clone size: .
V gene: TRBV7-9
D gene: .
CDR3 protein: CASSPGAYGYTF
CDR3 DNA: TGTGCCAGCAGCCCCGGGGCCTATGGCTACACCTTC

J gene: TRBJ2-7
clone size: many
V gene: TRBV20-1
D gene: .
CDR3 protein: CSARDQGQEQYF
CDR3 DNA: TGCAGTGCTAGAGATCAGGGGCAGGAGCAGTACTTC

J gene: TRBJ2-3
clone size: few
V gene: TRBV19
D gene: .
CDR3 protein: CASRELAGDTQYF
CDR3 DNA: TGTGCCAGTAGAGAACTAGCCGGAGATACGCAGTATTTT

J gene: TRBJ2-1
clone size: many
V gene: TRBV20-1
D gene: TRBD2
CDR3 protein: CSAFKTSGYYNEQFF
CDR3 DNA: TGCAGTGCTTTCAAGACTAGCGGATATTACAATGAGCAGTTCTTC

J gene: TRBJ2-7
clone size: few
V gene: TRBV5-4
D gene: .
CDR3 protein: CASRPRGVEQYF
CDR3 DNA: TGTGCCAGCAGGCCCCGAGGGGTCGAGCAGTACTTC

J gene: TRBJ2-1
clone size: many
V gene: TRBV2
D gene: .
CDR3 protein: CASSDSSYNEQFF
CDR3 DNA: TGTGCCAGCAGTGACTCCTCCTACAATGAGCAGTTCTTC

J gene: TRBJ1-1
clone size: .
V gene: TRBV14
D gene: .
CDR3 protein: CASSQDELTEAFF
CDR3 DNA: TGTGCCAGCAGCCAAGATGAGTTAACTGAAGCTTTCTTT

J gene: TRBJ1-1
clone size: many
V gene: TRBV20-1
D gene: .
CDR3 protein: CSARDDRHPEDTEAFF
CDR3 DNA: TGCAGTGCTAGAGATGATCGACACCCCGAGGACACTGAAGCTTTCTTT

J gene: TRBJ2-3
clone size: many
V gene: TRBV10-3
D gene: TRBD2
CDR3 protein: CAISGTSGATDTQYF
CDR3 DNA: TGTGCCATCAGTGGGACTAGCGGAGCCACAGATACGCAGTATTTT

J gene: TRBJ2-1
clone size: .
V gene: TRBV10-1
D gene: TRBD2
CDR3 protein: CASSVKLAGVLEQFF
CDR3 DNA: TGCGCCAGCAGTGTCAAGCTAGCGGGAGTTCTTGAGCAGTTCTTC

J gene: TRBJ2-7
clone size: many
V gene: TRBV6-2/TRBV6-3
D gene: .
CDR3 protein: CASSYGAEVAYEQYF
CDR3 DNA: TGTGCCAGCAGTTATGGGGCGGAGGTCGCCTACGAGCAGTACTTC